This T cell receptor (beta chain) emerged from a study of T cell responses to AZD1222 COVID-19 vaccine. This clone has only one observation. Its specificity is not known. Germline CDR1 LGHDT, CDR2 YNNKEL (reference sequence). The CDR3 is 15 residues long. V gave up 3 bases and J gave up 4 bases; unmatched junction bases: 3. Method: immunoSEQ multiplex PCR; TCRdb's copy keeps in-frame clones and lacks some. The sample lists 65,000 to 95,000 clones, roughly 85% seen once, with 13% in the top ten. Findings and caveats of the study: Clonal diversity may have been underestimated, and the donors were mostly white British, with more females than males.

Sequences were derived from peripheral blood, sampled on day 0 of AZD1222 vaccination. The chain combines TRBV3-1 (or the pseudogene TRBV3-2) with TRBJ2-1; TRBD2 aligns across 10 bases. The TCR sequence derives from an adult in good health. CDR3 nucleotides: TGTGCCAGCAGCCATACTAGCGGGGAATACAATGAGCAGTTCTTC. Its protein is CASSHTSGEYNEQFF.